This T cell receptor beta chain was recovered during a study of human T cells and chemical hapten exposure. At the level of the study: Donors were sensitized with 2% DPC on the upper inner arm. TCR yields per sample varied, mainly owing to small pooled library volume differences. Study-wide findings and caveats: Unchanged with DPC sensitization were TCRs above 1 in 1000 frequency.

Separate cDNA molecules received unique molecular identifiers, which the library attached to them. TCRdb called the RACE reads again in MiXCR, with one record for every CDR3 protein. The sample lists about 270,000 distinct CDR3 sequences; roughly 7.4% were seen once. In regard to this clonotype: Its antigen remains unidentified.

The time point was: pre-sensitization, week 0. Treatment: therapeutic diphenylcyclopropenone sensitization with weekly scalp DPC. The trim removed 2 bases at V and 0 bases at J, leaving 17 bases unmatched. The V gene's germline CDR1 is SGHTA and CDR2 FQGNSA. This CDR3 has 21 residues. The TCR originated in a young man with alopecia areata. Some clones in this sample may be carry-over from other donors' samples. This chain links TRBV7-2 with TRBJ1-1; TRBD1 aligns across 11 bases. The sample in question was whole blood, obtained in connection with sensitization to the hapten diphenylcyclopropenone (DPC). The CDR3 DNA sequence: TGTGCCAGCAGCTTACGTTGGACAGGGGGCTTCAAAAAAAGATTGAACACTGAAGCTTTCTTT. Protein sequence: CASSLRWTGGFKKRLNTEAFF.